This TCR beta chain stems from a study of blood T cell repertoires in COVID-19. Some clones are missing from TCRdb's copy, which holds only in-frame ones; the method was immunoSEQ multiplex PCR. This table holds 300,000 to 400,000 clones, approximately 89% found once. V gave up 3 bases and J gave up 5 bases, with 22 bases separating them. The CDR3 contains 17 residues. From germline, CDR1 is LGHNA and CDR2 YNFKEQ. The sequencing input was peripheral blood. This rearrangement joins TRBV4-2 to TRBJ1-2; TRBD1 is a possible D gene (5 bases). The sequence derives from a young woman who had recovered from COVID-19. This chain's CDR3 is CASSQPSDQGLGYGYTF. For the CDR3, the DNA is TGTGCCAGCAGCCAGCCCTCCGACCAGGGATTAGGGTATGGCTACACCTTC.